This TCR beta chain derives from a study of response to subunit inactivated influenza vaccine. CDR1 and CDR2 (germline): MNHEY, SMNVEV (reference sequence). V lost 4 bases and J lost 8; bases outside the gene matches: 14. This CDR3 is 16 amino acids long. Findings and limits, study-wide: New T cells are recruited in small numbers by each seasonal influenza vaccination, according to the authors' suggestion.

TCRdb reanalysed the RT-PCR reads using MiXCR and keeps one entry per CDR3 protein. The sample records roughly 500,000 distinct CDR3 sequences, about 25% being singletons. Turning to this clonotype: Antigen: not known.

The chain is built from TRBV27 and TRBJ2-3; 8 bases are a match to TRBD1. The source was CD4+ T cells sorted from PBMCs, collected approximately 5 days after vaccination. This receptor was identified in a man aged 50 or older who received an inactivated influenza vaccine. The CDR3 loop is CASSSLGQGGQATQYF. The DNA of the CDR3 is TGTGCCAGCAGTTCCCTTGGACAGGGAGGTCAAGCTACGCAGTATTTT.